The rows below give T cell receptor beta chains drawn from one sample of a study of blood T cells in healthy people across ages. MiXCR, run by TCRdb on the 5' RACE reads, gives a single entry per CDR3 protein. The sample contains about 1,600,000 distinct CDR3 sequences, 42% of which appear only once. Input material: blood. The receptors were sampled from a woman aged 18-35 years in good health. CDR3s include the opening cysteine and the closing phenylalanine or tryptophan. D genes are given only for firm matches. Rows give clone size only sometimes, using once, few, many, or a class for an expanded clone.

v_gene	d_gene	j_gene	abundance	len	CDR3nt	CDR3aa
TRBV27	TRBD2	TRBJ2-7	-	15	TGTGCCAGCACCGGGATCACTAGCGGCTACAATGAGCAGTACTTC	CASTGITSGYNEQYF
TRBV4-2	-	TRBJ2-1	-	15	TGTGCCAGCAGCCAAGAAGCGGGCCCTCACAATGAGCAGTTCTTC	CASSQEAGPHNEQFF
TRBV7-6	-	TRBJ2-3	once	15	TGTGCCAGCAGCCAATCGACTTCAGGGACAGATACGCAGTATTTT	CASSQSTSGTDTQYF
TRBV2	-	TRBJ1-2	-	15	TGTGCCAGCAGTGACTTTGAGACGGCGAACTATGGCTACACCTTC	CASSDFETANYGYTF
TRBV7-2	TRBD2	TRBJ2-3	many	16	TGTGCCAGCAGCTTAGTGAGCGGGAGGAGCACAGATACGCAGTATTTT	CASSLVSGRSTDTQYF
TRBV20-1	-	TRBJ1-1	few	14	TGCAGTGCTAGAAAGGGACACATGAACACTGAAGCTTTCTTT	CSARKGHMNTEAFF
TRBV9	TRBD1	TRBJ1-4	-	15	TGTGCCAGCAGCGTTGGTGGGGACAGCCGTGAAAAACTGTTTTTT	CASSVGGDSREKLFF
TRBV6-5	-	TRBJ1-1	-	14	TGTGCCAGCAGGAAATTCTCGTGGGGGACTGAAGCTTTCTTT	CASRKFSWGTEAFF
TRBV4-2	TRBD1	TRBJ2-1	many	15	TGTGCCAGCAGCCAAGATGGGGGACAGGGCAATGAGCAGTTCTTC	CASSQDGGQGNEQFF
TRBV7-9	TRBD2	TRBJ2-1	-	13	TGTGCCAGCAGCGCCACCGGGGACTACGAGCAGTTCTTC	CASSATGDYEQFF
TRBV10-3	TRBD1	TRBJ1-2	few	12	TGTGCCATCAGTGCCGACAGGGATGGCTACACCTTC	CAISADRDGYTF
TRBV6-5	TRBD1	TRBJ2-3	few	16	TGTGCCAGCAGTTACCGCCCGGGACAGCGTGTAGATACGCAGTATTTT	CASSYRPGQRVDTQYF
TRBV28	-	TRBJ2-7	few	13	TGTGCCACCCTACAGGGTCTCCCCTACGAGCAGTACTTC	CATLQGLPYEQYF
TRBV6-1	-	TRBJ1-2	-	15	TGTGCCAGCAGTGCGGACGGAGGGGGGGTCTATGGCTACACCTTC	CASSADGGGVYGYTF
TRBV3-1	-	TRBJ2-7	-	14	TGTGCCAGCAGCCAATTGGCCCCCTTATACGAGCAGTACTTC	CASSQLAPLYEQYF
TRBV24-1	TRBD2	TRBJ2-3	-	16	TGTGCCACCAGTGCAGGGCGGGGGGCCAGCACAGATACGCAGTATTTT	CATSAGRGASTDTQYF
TRBV5-1	-	TRBJ2-7	-	16	TGCGCCAGCAGCCCGGAGGGCGGTCGTTCCTACAATGAGCAGTACTTC	CASSPEGGRSYNEQYF
TRBV20-1	-	TRBJ2-7	few	15	TGCAGTGCCCCGCCTGAGGGGTTGAGCTCCTACGAGCAGTACTTC	CSAPPEGLSSYEQYF
TRBV27	TRBD2	TRBJ2-7	few	16	TGTGCCAGCAGCTCAAGGGGACTAGCGGGAGCGTACGAGCAGTACTTC	CASSSRGLAGAYEQYF
TRBV13	-	TRBJ1-2	few	13	TGTGCCAGCAACCGGGACTCGGGCTTGGGCTACACCTTC	CASNRDSGLGYTF
TRBV27	-	TRBJ2-7	-	14	TGTGCCAGCAGTTCCCCGCCAGGGGTATACGAGCAGTACTTC	CASSSPPGVYEQYF
TRBV6-5	TRBD1	TRBJ1-4	-	16	TGTGCCAGCAGTTACGGGGCAGGGGGAGGGGGAGAAAAACTGTTTTTT	CASSYGAGGGGEKLFF
TRBV7-9	-	TRBJ2-7	-	20	TGTGCCAGCAGCTTAGAGTCAGGGATTCCTAGTGTGGGGCCTCCATACGAGCAGTACTTC	CASSLESGIPSVGPPYEQYF
TRBV5-1	TRBD1	TRBJ1-5	-	14	TGCGCCAGCAGCTACGGGACAGGGGATCAGCCCCAGCATTTT	CASSYGTGDQPQHF
TRBV5-6	-	TRBJ2-7	-	15	TGTGCCAGCAGCTTGCTTGTCAGGGGACTCTACGAGCAGTACTTC	CASSLLVRGLYEQYF
TRBV20-1	TRBD2	TRBJ2-1	-	14	TGCAGTGCTGCCGGACTAGCGGGAATCAATGAGCAGTTCTTC	CSAAGLAGINEQFF
TRBV4-1	TRBD2	TRBJ2-3	-	17	TGCGCCAGCAGCCAAGATGGAACTAGCGGGATCACAGATACGCAGTATTTT	CASSQDGTSGITDTQYF
TRBV18	TRBD2	TRBJ2-1	-	20	TGTGCCAGCTCAGGTCCGTCGGAATTAGCGGGAGGTAACTCCTACAATGAGCAGTTCTTC	CASSGPSELAGGNSYNEQFF
TRBV18	-	TRBJ2-7	-	12	TGTGCCAGCGCACGACGAGAATCCGAGCAGTACTTC	CASARRESEQYF
TRBV7-9	-	TRBJ2-2	-	14	TGTGCCAGCAGCGACACCGTAGGGACCGGGGAGCTGTTTTTT	CASSDTVGTGELFF
TRBV6-1	TRBD2	TRBJ2-1	-	20	TGTGCCAGCAGTGGTCCAGCGGGGGGGGCTCTCCGGGGGTCCTACAATGAGCAGTTCTTC	CASSGPAGGALRGSYNEQFF
TRBV2	-	TRBJ2-7	few	11	TGTGCCAGCAGTACAATGTACGAGCAGTACTTC	CASSTMYEQYF
TRBV7-2	-	TRBJ2-5	-	14	TGTGCCAGCAGCTCGTATAGAGAACAAGAGACCCAGTACTTC	CASSSYREQETQYF
TRBV6-2/TRBV6-3	-	TRBJ2-1	-	12	TGTGCCAGCAGTAACCCGGGCCGGGAGCAGTTCTTC	CASSNPGREQFF
TRBV20-1	-	TRBJ2-3	-	14	TGCAGTGCTAGGGGGAGTACGTCGTCAGATACGCAGTATTTT	CSARGSTSSDTQYF
TRBV29-1	-	TRBJ2-5	few	10	TGCAGCGGGGGGAAAGAGACCCAGTACTTC	CSGGKETQYF
TRBV20-1	-	TRBJ2-3	-	13	TGCAGTGTGGAGAAGCGGAGCACAGATACGCAGTATTTT	CSVEKRSTDTQYF
TRBV7-9	-	TRBJ2-1	-	13	TGTGCCAGCAGCTTAGAGTTGGGGGAGACCCAGTTCTTC	CASSLELGETQFF
TRBV10-3	-	TRBJ1-1	few	13	TGTGCCATCAAAGGGGCGCAGGACACTGAAGCTTTCTTT	CAIKGAQDTEAFF
TRBV4-1	-	TRBJ2-7	few	14	TGCGCCAGCAGCTCACGCAGGGAGAGGTACGAGCAGTACTTC	CASSSRRERYEQYF
TRBV18	TRBD2	TRBJ2-1	few	16	TGTGCCAGCTCACCTAGCGGGGGGGCTGGCTACAATGAGCAGTTCTTC	CASSPSGGAGYNEQFF
TRBV2	-	TRBJ1-2	few	18	TGTGCCAGCAGTGACAATTTCCTGGTGGGTTATGAGGGCTATGGCTACACCTTC	CASSDNFLVGYEGYGYTF
TRBV27	-	TRBJ2-3	-	14	TGTGCCAGCGCCCTGGGGGCCCAGCGGGATACGCAGTATTTT	CASALGAQRDTQYF
TRBV12-3/TRBV12-4	-	TRBJ1-6	-	14	TGTGCCAGCAGTTTACTGAGGGGAGGATCACCCCTCCACTTT	CASSLLRGGSPLHF
TRBV5-1	-	TRBJ1-1	-	12	TGCGCCAGCAAGGACGTGAACACTGAAGCTTTCTTT	CASKDVNTEAFF
TRBV7-9	TRBD1	TRBJ2-7	-	17	TGTGCCAGCAGTCTTCACGGACAGGGGGCTTTATCAGATGAGCAGTACTTC	CASSLHGQGALSDEQYF
TRBV5-5	TRBD1	TRBJ2-3	-	17	TGTGCCAGCAGCTTGGCTTCAGGGGACAGGGCGCAAGATACGCAGTATTTT	CASSLASGDRAQDTQYF
TRBV4-1	-	TRBJ1-1	-	14	TGCGCCAGCAGCGATTTGGCGGAGAACACTGAAGCTTTCTTT	CASSDLAENTEAFF
TRBV7-8	-	TRBJ1-1	-	14	TGTGCCAGCAGCCCGGGCCCCCGGAGCGGTGAAGCTTTCTTT	CASSPGPRSGEAFF
TRBV12-3/TRBV12-4	TRBD2	TRBJ2-1	-	17	TGTGCCAGCAGTTCGACATCCTCAGCGGGAGGGCACAATGAGCAGTTCTTC	CASSSTSSAGGHNEQFF
TRBV10-3	TRBD2	TRBJ2-3	-	16	TGTGCCATCACCGCGGGACTAGCGGGTGGCACAGATACGCAGTATTTT	CAITAGLAGGTDTQYF
TRBV4-1	TRBD2	TRBJ2-1	few	16	TGCGCCAGCAGCCCGTCGGAGCGGGGGATTTACAATGAGCAGTTCTTC	CASSPSERGIYNEQFF
TRBV6-6	-	TRBJ2-1	few	16	TGTGCCAGCAGTTACTCGTCCCCCGGGGGGCACAATGAGCAGTTCTTC	CASSYSSPGGHNEQFF